In its sample, the clone carrying this T cell receptor beta chain was seen a few times. Antigen: not known. The CDR3 sequence is 13 residues long. V shed 7 bases and J shed 8 bases, with 17 bases lying between them. Germline V CDR1 and CDR2: MDHEN, SYDVKM. These data are taken from a study of molecular identifiers for immune sequencing clone quantification. Notes on the study in general: Clone sizes that are highly expanded could be underestimated when identical TCR molecules share a barcode.

Bulk libraries came from a prior protocol with listed TCR primers. One entry per CDR3 protein results from TCRdb running MiXCR on the PCR reads. The sample has approximately 670,000 distinct CDR3 sequences, about 20% seen once. This TCR came from a human donor in good health. Some libraries in this study had Jurkat cell RNA spiked in. What was sequenced was naive CD8+ T cells from blood, with Jurkat cell RNA spiked in. Subset given: FACS-sorted CD8+CD4-CCR7+CD45RA+ naive T cells. The V gene is TRBV28, the J gene TRBJ1-1; possible D gene TRBD1, 5 bases. The CDR3 spells CASTSLGQSEAFF. CDR3 sequence (DNA): TGTGCCAGCACCTCCCTGGGGCAGTCAGAAGCTTTCTTT.